The 17 T cell receptor beta chains listed next were all sequenced from one sample in a study of T-cell reconstitution after alpha-beta-depleted transplantation in children. This sample's TCRbeta library carried unique molecular identifier barcodes. From the PCR reads, TCRdb called clonotypes with MiXCR, one entry per CDR3 protein. The sample records 780,000 or so distinct CDR3 sequences, around 17% being singletons. Sequencing was performed on PBMCs, mostly from graft donor cells, taken 360 days after TCRalphabeta/CD19-depleted stem cell transplant. The receptor set was obtained from a male patient aged 10-17 years who had a stem cell transplant for acute lymphoblastic leukemia, so the T cells may come from the graft donor.

The sample holds a few counts of this clonotype. The CDR3 nucleotides read TGCGCCAGCAGCTTGCAAACTAGCCAAGAGACCCAGTACTTC. Amino acid sequence: CASSLQTSQETQYF. The J gene is TRBJ2-5, the V gene TRBV5-1, with D tentatively TRBD2 (5 bases). CDR1 and CDR2 (germline): SGHRS, YFSETQ. This CDR3 is built from 14 residues. With 1 base removed from V and 1 base from J, the gap between germline ends came to 8 bases.

The J gene is TRBJ1-2, the V gene TRBV7-3; maybe TRBD1 (6 bases). This CDR3 has 16 residues. Germline values: CDR1 SGHTA, CDR2 FQGTGA. V was trimmed by 4 bases and J by 4 bases, leaving 19 bases between them. In DNA form, the CDR3 reads TGTGCCAGCAGCTCCTACAGGGCCCCGACTCTCTATGGCTACACCTTC. As protein: CASSSYRAPTLYGYTF.

In its sample, this clonotype was seen a few times. Just one base apart from a much larger clone, this may be a read error. This chain joins TRBV2 and TRBJ2-2; D gene ambiguous. The CDR3 sequence is 11 residues long. Germline V lookup: CDR1 SNHLY, CDR2 FYNNEI. Trimming shortened V by 8 bases and J by 2 bases, and 3 bases separated the two germline ends. The CDR3 loop is CASENTGELFF. CDR3 in DNA: TGTGCCAGCGAAAACACCGGGGAGCTGTTTTTT.

This clonotype was detected many times. This chain connects TRBV2 to TRBJ2-7; weak D call: TRBD2 (5 bases). In germline, CDR1 is SNHLY, CDR2 FYNNEI. CDR3 length equals 15 residues. The V and J ends lost 2 bases and 3 bases respectively, with 14 bases between them. The CDR3 spells CASSEHPDYFYEQYF. The CDR3 DNA reads as TGTGCCAGCAGTGAACACCCAGACTACTTCTACGAGCAGTACTTC.

This clonotype has a handful of counts. The CDR3 DNA sequence: TGTGCCAGCAGGGAGACAGGTCTAAAGGAAAAACTGTTTTTT. It is translated as CASRETGLKEKLFF. The chain has TRBV12-3 or TRBV12-4 and TRBJ1-4, with D maybe TRBD1 (6 bases). V was shortened by 6 bases and J by 8 bases, with 16 bases between the two germline ends. The CDR3 is made up of 14 amino acids.

This clonotype turned up a few times. The V call is TRBV9, the J call TRBJ2-1, with D unresolved. Germline CDR1 SGDLS, CDR2 YYNGEE. This CDR3 comprises 15 residues. V was trimmed by 0 bases and J by 6 bases, leaving 13 bases between them. CDR3 DNA sequence: TGTGCCAGCAGCGTAGTATTTAGCTCCCCCAATGAGCAGTTCTTC. Translation: CASSVVFSSPNEQFF. The entire variable domain, with the rest obtained from reference TRBV9 and TRBJ2-1, is as follows: DSGVTQTPKHLITATGQRVTLRCSPRSGDLSVYWYQQSLDQGLQFLIQYYNGEERAKGNILERFSAQQFPDLHSELNLSSLELGDSALYFCASSVVFSSPNEQFFGPGTRLTVL.

The chain recombines TRBV4-1 with TRBJ1-4, with D tentatively TRBD1 (6 bases). In germline, CDR1 is MGHRA, CDR2 YSYEKL. The CDR3 runs 15 residues. V was trimmed by 3 bases and J by 8 bases, leaving 16 bases between them. CDR3 sequence: CASSQAIGGTEKLFF. The CDR3 DNA sequence: TGCGCCAGCAGCCAGGCGATAGGGGGGACGGAAAAACTGTTTTTT.

This clonotype was seen a few times. The chain uses TRBV4-1 and TRBJ2-7; no firm D call. The V gene lost 3 bases and the J gene lost 1 base, with 10 bases spanning the gap. The CDR3 spans 14 residues. Germline assignment: CDR1 MGHRA and CDR2 YSYEKL. Written as DNA, the CDR3 is TGCGCCAGCAGCCATGGATCACAGTCCTACGAGCAGTACTTC. Translation: CASSHGSQSYEQYF.

The chain uses TRBV20-1 and TRBJ1-2; D possibly corresponds to TRBD1 (6 bases). The germline CDR1 and CDR2 sequences are DFQATT and SNEGSKA (reference sequence). V was pared by 1 base and J by 8 bases, with 11 bases between. The CDR3 is 12 amino acids. This chain's CDR3 is CSARGDIRGYTF. The DNA of the CDR3 is TGCAGTGCTAGAGGGGACATACGGGGCTACACCTTC.

In its sample, this clonotype was seen many times. V is TRBV5-6 and J is TRBJ2-5; weak D call: TRBD1 (6 bases). V lost 5 bases and J 5 bases, leaving 19 bases between the germline ends. This CDR3 region has 15 residues. Per germline, CDR1 SGHDT and CDR2 YYEEEE. Written as DNA, the CDR3 is TGTGCCAGCAGGAAGGTGGCAGGGGTTTTGGAGACCCAGTACTTC. The encoded protein is CASRKVAGVLETQYF.

The rearrangement uses TRBV12-3 or TRBV12-4 and TRBJ2-5; D ambiguous. The CDR3 contains 13 residues. Trimming stripped 1 base from V and 6 bases from J, with 9 bases between. DNA of the CDR3: TGTGCCAGCAGTTTAGGGATTAAAAAGACCCAGTACTTC. Protein: CASSLGIKKTQYF.

This clonotype has more than one count but fewer than ten. The CDR3 loop reads CASSVGSSSGNQETQYF. DNA for the CDR3: TGTGCCAGCAGCGTAGGATCGTCTAGCGGGAACCAAGAGACCCAGTACTTC. The genes are TRBV9 and TRBJ2-5; 9 bases line up with TRBD2. Losses at the gene ends were 0 bases for V and 0 bases for J; bases not matched to a gene: 6. This CDR3 is built from 17 residues. Germline lookup yields CDR1 SGDLS and CDR2 YYNGEE. The full variable domain, rest sourced from reference TRBV9 and TRBJ2-5, is DSGVTQTPKHLITATGQRVTLRCSPRSGDLSVYWYQQSLDQGLQFLIQYYNGEERAKGNILERFSAQQFPDLHSELNLSSLELGDSALYFCASSVGSSSGNQETQYFGPGTRLLVL.

In its sample, this clonotype was seen a few times. The chain carries TRBV12-3 or TRBV12-4 and TRBJ2-5; the D gene is possibly TRBD1 (5 bases). V lost 7 bases to trimming and J lost 13 bases, with 25 bases between them. CDR3 length equals 14 residues. Here the CDR3 reads CASNAGHPSTWMYF. CDR3 bases: TGTGCCAGCAACGCCGGACACCCCTCGACATGGATGTACTTC.

This clonotype has a handful of counts. This chain connects TRBV29-1 to TRBJ2-7, with 7 bases fitting TRBD1. The germline gives CDR1 SQVTM, CDR2 ANQGSEA. The CDR3 runs to 13 residues. The junction had 9 bases not matched to a gene; V was cut back by 7 bases and J by 3 bases. This CDR3 is CSARQGSGYEQYF. In nucleotides, the CDR3 is TGCAGCGCACGACAGGGATCGGGCTACGAGCAGTACTTC.

This clonotype was picked up many times. The chain is built from TRBV6-4 and TRBJ2-3; 12 positions match TRBD2. Germline lookup yields CDR1 MRHNA and CDR2 SNTAGT. The CDR3 runs to 15 residues. V shed 6 bases, J shed 5 bases, and the junction held 6 bases outside the gene matches. Written as DNA, the CDR3 is TGTGCCAGCAGCCGACTAGCGGGGGTGGGAGATACGCAGTATTTT. Amino acid sequence: CASSRLAGVGDTQYF.

The chain links TRBV10-3 to TRBJ1-2, with 9 bases identical to TRBD1. Germline values: CDR1 ENHRY, CDR2 SYGVKD. The CDR3 is 13 residues long. J gave up 10 bases and V 6 bases, and 9 bases lay outside the gene matches. DNA for the CDR3: TGTGCCATCAGGGACAGGGGAAAGGACCCCTACACCTTC. Amino acid sequence: CAIRDRGKDPYTF.

The J gene is TRBJ2-1, the V gene TRBV10-2, with 9 bases identical to TRBD2. This CDR3 has 15 amino acids. Germline trimming cut 5 bases from V and 8 bases from J; bases unmatched to any gene: 10. Germline assignment: CDR1 WSHSY and CDR2 SAAADI. CDR3 region: CASSTGTSRMDEQFF. Here the CDR3 DNA reads TGCGCCAGCAGTACCGGGACTAGCCGTATGGATGAGCAGTTCTTC.